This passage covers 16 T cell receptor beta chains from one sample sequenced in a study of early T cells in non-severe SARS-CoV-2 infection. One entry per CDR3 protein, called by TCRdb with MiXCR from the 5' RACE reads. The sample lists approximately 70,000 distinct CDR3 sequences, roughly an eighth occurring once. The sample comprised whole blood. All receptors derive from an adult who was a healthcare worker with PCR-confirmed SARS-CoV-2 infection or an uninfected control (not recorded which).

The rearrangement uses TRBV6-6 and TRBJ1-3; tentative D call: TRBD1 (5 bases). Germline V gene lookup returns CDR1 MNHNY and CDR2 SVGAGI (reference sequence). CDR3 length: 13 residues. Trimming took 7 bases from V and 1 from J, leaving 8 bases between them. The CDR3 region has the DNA TGTGCCAGCAAGACAGAGTCTGGAAACACCATATATTTT. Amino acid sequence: CASKTESGNTIYF.

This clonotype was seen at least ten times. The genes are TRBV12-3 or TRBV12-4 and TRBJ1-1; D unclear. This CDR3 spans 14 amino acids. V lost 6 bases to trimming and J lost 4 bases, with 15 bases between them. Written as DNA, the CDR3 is TGTGCCAGCAGCACCCACGTTGCGAGCACTGAAGCTTTCTTT. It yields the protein CASSTHVASTEAFF.

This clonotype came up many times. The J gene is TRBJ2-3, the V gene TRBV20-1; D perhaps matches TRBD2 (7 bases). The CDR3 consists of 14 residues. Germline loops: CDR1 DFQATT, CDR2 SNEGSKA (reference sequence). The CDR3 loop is CSSTRGGVADTQYF. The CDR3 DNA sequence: TGCAGCTCGACGAGGGGGGGTGTCGCAGATACGCAGTATTTT.

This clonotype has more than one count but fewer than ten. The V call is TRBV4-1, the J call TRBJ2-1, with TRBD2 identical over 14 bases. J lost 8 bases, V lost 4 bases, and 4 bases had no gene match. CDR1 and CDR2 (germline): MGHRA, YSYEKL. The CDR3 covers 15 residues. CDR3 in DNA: TGCGCCAGCAGCCGAGTGGGACTAGCGGGGGATGAGCAGTTCTTC. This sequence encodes CASSRVGLAGDEQFF.

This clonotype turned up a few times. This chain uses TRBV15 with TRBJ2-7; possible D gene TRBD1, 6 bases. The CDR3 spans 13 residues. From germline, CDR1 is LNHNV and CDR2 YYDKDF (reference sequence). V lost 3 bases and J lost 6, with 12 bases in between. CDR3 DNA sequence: TGTGCCACCAGCAGGGAACAGGGATTCGAGCAGTACTTC. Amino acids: CATSREQGFEQYF.

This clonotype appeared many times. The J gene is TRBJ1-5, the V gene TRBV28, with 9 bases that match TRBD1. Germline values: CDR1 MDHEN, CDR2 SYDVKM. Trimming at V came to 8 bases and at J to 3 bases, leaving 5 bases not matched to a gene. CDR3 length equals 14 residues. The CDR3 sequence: CASRQGGNNQPQHF. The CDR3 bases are TGTGCCAGCCGACAGGGGGGGAACAATCAGCCCCAGCATTTT.

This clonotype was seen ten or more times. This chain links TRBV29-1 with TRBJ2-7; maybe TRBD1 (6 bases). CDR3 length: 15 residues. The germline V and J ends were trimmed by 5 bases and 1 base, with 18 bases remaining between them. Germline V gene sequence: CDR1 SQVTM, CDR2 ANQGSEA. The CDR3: CSVNKQGPVSYEQYF. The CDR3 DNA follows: TGCAGCGTTAACAAACAGGGTCCCGTTTCCTACGAGCAGTACTTC.

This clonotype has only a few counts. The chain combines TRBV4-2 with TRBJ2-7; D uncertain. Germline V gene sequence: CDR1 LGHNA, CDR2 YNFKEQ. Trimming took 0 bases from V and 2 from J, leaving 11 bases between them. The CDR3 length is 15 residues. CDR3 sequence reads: CASSQDPGAPYEQYF. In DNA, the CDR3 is TGTGCCAGCAGCCAAGATCCTGGAGCACCCTACGAGCAGTACTTC.

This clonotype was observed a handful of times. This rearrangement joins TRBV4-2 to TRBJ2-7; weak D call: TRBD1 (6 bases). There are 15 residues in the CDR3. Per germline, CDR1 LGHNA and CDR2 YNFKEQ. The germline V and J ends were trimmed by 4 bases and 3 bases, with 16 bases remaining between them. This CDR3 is CASSPTAGEGYEQYF. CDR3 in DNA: TGTGCCAGCAGCCCTACCGCAGGGGAAGGCTACGAGCAGTACTTC.

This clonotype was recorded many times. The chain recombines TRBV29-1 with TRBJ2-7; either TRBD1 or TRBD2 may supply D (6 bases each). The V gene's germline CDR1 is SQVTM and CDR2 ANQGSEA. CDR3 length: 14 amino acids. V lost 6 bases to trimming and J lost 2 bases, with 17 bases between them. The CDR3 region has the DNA TGCAGCGTGACGGGGGCCAATAAAGCCTACGAGCAGTACTTC. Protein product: CSVTGANKAYEQYF.

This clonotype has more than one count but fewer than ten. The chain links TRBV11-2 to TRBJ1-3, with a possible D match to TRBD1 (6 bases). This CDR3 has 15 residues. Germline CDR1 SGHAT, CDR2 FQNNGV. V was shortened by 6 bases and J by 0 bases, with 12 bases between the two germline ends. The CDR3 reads CASSSGTNSGNTIYF. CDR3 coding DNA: TGTGCCAGCAGTTCCGGGACAAACTCTGGAAACACCATATATTTT.

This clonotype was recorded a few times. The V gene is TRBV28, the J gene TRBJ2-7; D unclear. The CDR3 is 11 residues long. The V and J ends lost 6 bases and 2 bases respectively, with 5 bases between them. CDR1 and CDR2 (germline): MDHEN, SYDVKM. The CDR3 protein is CASSRPYEQYF. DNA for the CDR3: TGTGCCAGCAGCCGCCCCTACGAGCAGTACTTC.

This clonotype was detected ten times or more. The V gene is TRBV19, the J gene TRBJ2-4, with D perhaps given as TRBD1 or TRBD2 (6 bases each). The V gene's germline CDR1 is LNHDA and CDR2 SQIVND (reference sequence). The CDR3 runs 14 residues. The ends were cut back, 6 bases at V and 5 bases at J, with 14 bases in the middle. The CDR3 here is CASRIQGGENIQYF. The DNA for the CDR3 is TGTGCCAGTAGGATACAGGGAGGCGAAAACATTCAGTACTTC.

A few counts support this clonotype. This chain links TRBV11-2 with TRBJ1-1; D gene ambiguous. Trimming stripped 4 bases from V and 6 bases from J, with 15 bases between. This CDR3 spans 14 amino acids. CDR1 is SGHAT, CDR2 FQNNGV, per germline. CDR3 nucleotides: TGTGCCAGCAGCTCGGCCACGAGTATCCCTGAAGCTTTCTTT. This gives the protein CASSSATSIPEAFF. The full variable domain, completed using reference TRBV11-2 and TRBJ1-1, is EAGVAQSPRYKIIEKRQSVAFWCNPISGHATLYWYQQILGQGPKLLIQFQNNGVVDDSQLPKDRFSAERLKGVDSTLKIQPAKLEDSAVYLCASSSATSIPEAFFGQGTRLTVV.

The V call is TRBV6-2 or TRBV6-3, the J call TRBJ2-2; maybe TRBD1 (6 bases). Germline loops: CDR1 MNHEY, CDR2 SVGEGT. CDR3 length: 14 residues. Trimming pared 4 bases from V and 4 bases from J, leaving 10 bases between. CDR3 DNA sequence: TGTGCCAGCAGTTCGAACAGGGTCACCGGGGAGCTGTTTTTT. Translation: CASSSNRVTGELFF.

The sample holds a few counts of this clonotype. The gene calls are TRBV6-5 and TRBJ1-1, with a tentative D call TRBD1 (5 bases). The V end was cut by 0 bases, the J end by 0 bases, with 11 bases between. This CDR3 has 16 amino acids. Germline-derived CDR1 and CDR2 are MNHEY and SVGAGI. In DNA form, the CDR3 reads TGTGCCAGCAGTTACTCGGGGGGAGTCCTGAACACTGAAGCTTTCTTT. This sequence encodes CASSYSGGVLNTEAFF.